This TCR beta chain was identified during a study of post-analysis software for immune sequencing data. Study at large: The disease courses covered relapsing-remitting, secondary progressive and progressive-relapsing multiple sclerosis.

The CDR3 extends over 14 amino acids. Germline V gene lookup returns CDR1 DFQATT and CDR2 SNEGSKA (reference sequence). The V gene lost 0 bases and the J gene lost 4 bases, with 10 bases spanning the gap. Built from TCR beta cDNA, the libraries had unique molecular identifiers in them. One entry per CDR3 protein results from TCRdb running MiXCR on the PCR reads. The profile covers about 570,000 distinct CDR3 sequences, with approximately 34% appearing a single time and 6% taken by the ten largest. Comments on this clonotype: Its antigen remains unidentified.

Study outcomes and limitations: Elevated frequency relative to controls characterized several TRBV segments in patients, TRBV5-6, TRBV5-1 and TRBV20-1 among them.

Material: blood. This chain uses TRBV20-1 with TRBJ1-5, with a weak D call TRBD1 (5 bases). The origin of this receptor is a girl aged 2 to 17 with multiple sclerosis. The chain's CDR3 is CSAREWGGNQPQHF. CDR3 coding DNA: TGCAGTGCTAGAGAATGGGGGGGGAATCAGCCCCAGCATTTT.